This TCR beta chain was sequenced for a study of T cells in Graves' hyperthyroidism and ophthalmopathy. This clonotype was observed once. The junction departs from germline at one end; a sequencing error may be responsible. Regions amplified from RNA transcripts were the TCR beta CDR3 regions. TCR CDR3 underwent first-round RT-PCR with the HTBI primer set. A single record per CDR3 protein comes from TCRdb applying MiXCR to the multiplex PCR reads. The sample yields 250,000 to 350,000 distinct CDR3 sequences, approximately 17% seen once. This receptor was identified in a man younger than 40 with Graves' hyperthyroidism. Input material: blood.

The chain's CDR3 is CARSVLLGSSTDTQYF. The DNA for the CDR3 is TGTGCCCGGAGTGTACTCCTTGGCTCAAGCACAGATACGCAGTATTTT. V is TRBV30 and J is TRBJ2-3; D not certain. There are 16 residues in the CDR3. Germline V gene lookup returns CDR1 GTSNPN and CDR2 SVGIG (reference sequence).